The TCR beta chain under discussion was sequenced for a study of beta chain features in type 1 diabetes. The CDR3 totals 14 residues. Germline V gene lookup returns CDR1 SGHVS and CDR2 FQNEAQ. After removal of 4 bases from V and 10 bases from J, the junction contained 5 bases not matched to a gene. Every isolated RNA sample was fully reverse transcribed, so sequencing captured expressed TCRB transcripts. This table comes from immunoSEQ multiplex PCR, and its TCRdb copy is limited to in-frame clones, with some not included. The sample holds 200,000 to 250,000 clones; about 9.3% are singletons and the top ten take about 0.037%. This clone was picked up a small number of times. Cells sorted by CD45RO/CCR7/CD25/CD127/CD95/CD27 comprised CD4+ naive, central memory, regulatory and stem cell-like memory cells.

The sequence was collected from a woman aged 18-30 years in good health. The sequencing input was naive CD4+ T cells from blood. The chain has TRBV7-8 and TRBJ2-1; 12 nucleotides match TRBD2. DNA of the CDR3: TGTGCCAGCAGCTCAAGGACTAGCGGGACGGAGCAGTTCTTC. This encodes CASSSRTSGTEQFF.